A single sample is the source of the 4 T cell receptor beta chains below, sequenced in a study of regulatory T cells in long-lasting Graves disease (dated by TCRdb to the early 2020s). This specimen's time point label, per the study, means: persistent/refractory GD, antithyroid drugs over 5 years with positive TRAb. For both TCR sequencing and RNA sequencing, RNA was extracted from PBMCs using TRIzol. The library was made by multiplex PCR. The sequencer listed for this sample is Illumina HiSeq 4000. iRepertoire HTBI primers and Arm-PCR amplification of CDR3 regions were used to construct TCR beta libraries. Using fastp trimming at Q25 and MiXCR clonotype assembly, TCRdb reanalyzed the public sequencing data and kept in-frame beta chains. Rows are unified per CDR3 protein, each entry keeping the most common DNA and genes. The sample table contains 500,000 to 800,000 distinct CDR3 sequences; only one count was recorded for approximately 31% of them. Under 50% of the sample is held by the ten biggest clonotypes.

The starting material was peripheral blood mononuclear cells (PBMCs), obtained when the disease was refractory, from a patient treated with antithyroid drugs. The receptors here all came from a female donor with Graves disease.

The chain carries TRBV20-1 and TRBJ1-5, with no clear D. V lost 3 bases and J lost 4, with 7 bases in between. The CDR3 sequence is 12 residues long. Germline CDR1 reads DFQATT; CDR2 reads SNEGSKA (reference sequence). CDR3: CSASKQNQPQHF. CDR3 nucleotides: TGCAGTGCTAGCAAACAGAATCAGCCCCAGCATTTT.

At least ten counts were recorded for this clonotype. This chain connects TRBV12-3 or TRBV12-4 to TRBJ1-2; tentatively, D is TRBD1 (6 bases). V was shortened by 10 bases and J by 4 bases, with 10 bases between the two germline ends. The CDR3 has 11 residues. The CDR3 coding sequence is TGTGCCACCACGGGGGCCTATGGCTACACCTTC. Protein product: CATTGAYGYTF.

V usage is TRBV3-1 and J usage is TRBJ1-1; a weak D match, TRBD1 (6 bases). V was pared by 0 bases and J by 10 bases, with 9 bases between. This CDR3 region has 12 residues. The germline gives CDR1 LGHDT, CDR2 YNNKEL (reference sequence). CDR3 coding DNA: TGTGCCAGCAGCCAAGACAGGGGTCGAGCTTTCTTT. Encoded protein: CASSQDRGRAFF.

The chain carries TRBV27 and TRBJ2-5; D might be TRBD2 (5 bases). CDR1 and CDR2 from the germline V gene are MNHEY and SMNVEV (reference sequence). This CDR3 is built from 14 residues. V was trimmed by 3 bases and J by 0 bases, leaving 8 bases between them. CDR3 in amino acids: CASSFIGDQETQYF. As DNA, the CDR3 is TGTGCCAGCAGTTTTATCGGGGACCAAGAGACCCAGTACTTC.